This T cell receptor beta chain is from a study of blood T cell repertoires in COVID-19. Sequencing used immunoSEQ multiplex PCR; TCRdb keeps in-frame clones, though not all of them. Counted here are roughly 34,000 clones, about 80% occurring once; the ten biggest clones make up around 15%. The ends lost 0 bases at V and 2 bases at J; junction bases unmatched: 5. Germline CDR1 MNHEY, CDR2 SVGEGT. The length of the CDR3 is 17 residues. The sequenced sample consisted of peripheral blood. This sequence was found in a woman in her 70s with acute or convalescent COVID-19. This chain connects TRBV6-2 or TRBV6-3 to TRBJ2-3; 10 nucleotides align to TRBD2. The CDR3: CASSYSSSGGNTDTQYF. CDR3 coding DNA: TGTGCCAGCAGTTACTCGTCTAGCGGGGGTAACACAGATACGCAGTATTTT.